The subject of this entry is one TCR beta chain. The antigen remains undetermined. A junction boundary mismatches the germline segment, possibly from a read error. These data come from a study of tumor and adjacent non-tumor tissue in lung cancer. Germline lookup yields CDR1 ENHRY and CDR2 SYGVKD. This CDR3 has 19 amino acids. No cell sorting was done before RNA was extracted from the tissue. Between August and November 2014, newly diagnosed, chemotherapy-naive lung cancer patients underwent thoracic surgery in China. TCRbeta libraries were built with three rounds of nested PCR, modified from ARM-PCR. TCRdb reprocessed the multiplex PCR reads via MiXCR and lists one record per CDR3 protein. There are approximately 68,000 distinct CDR3 sequences in the sample; around 73% occur only once, and 28% lies in the top ten. Study observations and caveats: Shorter survival was associated with higher TCR diversity in tumors. Compared with tumor, normal lung showed significantly lower TCR diversity. In normal lung, the top 100 clones were significantly more dominant than in tumor.

The source material was lung tumor tissue. The receptor was isolated from a man in his sixties with non-small cell lung cancer. The chain couples TRBV10-3 to TRBJ2-6, with D perhaps matching TRBD1 or TRBD2 (5 bases each). CDR3 nucleotide sequence: TGCGCCATCAGTGCCTACCGGGGCCCAAACCCTTCTGGGGCCAACGTCCTGACTTTC. Translating it yields CAISAYRGPNPSGANVLTF.